Described below is a single TCR beta chain sequence and its context. Its antigen is undetermined. The CDR3 contains 15 residues. From germline, CDR1 is SGDLS and CDR2 YYNGEE. Trimming pared 7 bases from V and 2 bases from J, leaving 19 bases between. Clones were sequenced by immunoSEQ multiplex PCR, and TCRdb holds only the in-frame ones, with some missing. The table shows roughly 48,000 clones, with over 70% occurring only once. This sample was taken from a study of T cells in localized non-small cell lung cancer. General observations from the study: Among blood samples, higher T cell density accompanied longer overall survival. Highest T cell clonality was seen in uninvolved adjacent lung, surpassing that measured in tumor. For the top 100 tumor clones, a median about 50 also appeared in adjacent lung. Investigators sequenced only a single tumor region, leaving heterogeneity possible.

V usage is TRBV9 and J usage is TRBJ2-7; D may be TRBD1 (9 bases). This specimen was PBMCs, taken before any cancer treatment. This sequence was found in a woman aged 35-75 years with stage II lung adenocarcinoma. CDR3 protein: CASSGGDRATYEQYF. The DNA for the CDR3 is TGTGCCAGCTCCGGGGGGGACAGGGCTACCTACGAGCAGTACTTC.